This entry lists 24 T cell receptor beta chains sequenced from one sample in a study of cytomegalovirus exposure and HLA in healthy donors. Vbeta (60) and Jbeta (13) primers were used in the PCR. The table came from immunoSEQ multiplex PCR; TCRdb's copy has only in-frame clones and leaves some out. Altogether under 200,000 clones are present, 70% to 90% being singletons, with the ten largest covering about a tenth. Sequencing was performed on PBMCs. These receptors all come from a young man in good health and CMV-seropositive.

The chain uses TRBV7-2 and TRBJ1-5; TRBD1 agrees at 9 bases. Germline trimming cut 6 bases from V and 4 bases from J; bases unmatched to any gene: 13. The CDR3 is 17 amino acids. Germline V lookup: CDR1 SGHTA, CDR2 FQGNSA. CDR3 coding DNA: TGTGCCAGCAGTTCTTTTCCGGGACAGGGAAATAATCAGCCCCAGCATTTT. Its protein is CASSSFPGQGNNQPQHF.

V usage is TRBV30 and J usage is TRBJ2-1; a weak D match, TRBD2 (6 bases). Trimming shortened V by 5 bases and J by 13 bases, and 12 bases separated the two germline ends. The length of the CDR3 is 10 residues. Germline CDR1 reads GTSNPN; CDR2 reads SVGIG (reference sequence). The CDR3 is CAWGRTTQFF. DNA of the CDR3: TGTGCCTGGGGCCGGACTACCCAGTTCTTC.

The sample holds one count of this clone. This sequence joins TRBV5-6 and TRBJ2-5; 9 nucleotides align to TRBD1. The trim removed 2 bases at V and 13 bases at J, leaving 12 bases unmatched. From germline, CDR1 is SGHDT and CDR2 YYEEEE. The CDR3 extends over 14 amino acids. CDR3 DNA: TGTGCCAGCAGCTTAGGCCACGGGACAGGGTCTGGGTACTTC. It yields the protein CASSLGHGTGSGYF.

The rearrangement links TRBV25-1 to TRBJ1-2, with a weak D call TRBD1 (5 bases). This CDR3 spans 15 amino acids. Trimming stripped 0 bases from V and 7 bases from J, with 15 bases between. Per germline, CDR1 MGHDK and CDR2 SYGVNS. CDR3 in DNA: TGTGCCAGCAGTGAATACACAGGCCTTTTGAGTGGCTACACCTTC. This translates into CASSEYTGLLSGYTF.

This chain connects TRBV5-1 to TRBJ2-5; D is perhaps TRBD1 (5 bases). The CDR3 runs 14 residues. Germline V gives CDR1 SGHRS, CDR2 YFSETQ. V dropped 0 bases and J dropped 3 bases, with 9 bases sitting between them. The chain's CDR3 is CASSLAVTEETQYF. CDR3 sequence (DNA): TGCGCCAGCAGCTTGGCGGTGACAGAAGAGACCCAGTACTTC.

The chain has TRBV5-1 and TRBJ2-3, with a weak D call TRBD2 (6 bases). The germline gives CDR1 SGHRS, CDR2 YFSETQ. The length of the CDR3 is 16 residues. The V end lost 0 bases, the J end lost 1 base, and 12 bases lay between the germline ends. The CDR3 nucleotides read TGCGCCAGCAGCTTGGGTGGCGGGGATGGCACAGATACGCAGTATTTT. Amino acid sequence: CASSLGGGDGTDTQYF.

The chain combines TRBV7-2 with TRBJ2-5, with a weak D call TRBD2 (7 bases). Germline V gene sequence: CDR1 SGHTA, CDR2 FQGNSA. Trimming removed 2 bases at V and 7 bases at J, with 14 bases between. This CDR3 spans 14 amino acids. CDR3 coding DNA: TGTGCCAGCAGCTTATTGGGGGGGCGGGGGACCCAGTACTTC. Translation gives CASSLLGGRGTQYF.

V usage is TRBV6-1 and J usage is TRBJ1-1; weak D call: TRBD1 (5 bases). This CDR3 comprises 15 residues. Trimming shortened V by 11 bases and J by 4 bases, and 23 bases separated the two germline ends. The V gene's germline CDR1 is MNHNS and CDR2 SASEGT. The CDR3 DNA reads TGTGCCGTTCCAGAAGGGGCACCGGGTGCCACTGAAGCTTTCTTT. It translates to CAVPEGAPGATEAFF.

The rearrangement links TRBV5-1 to TRBJ1-1, with D possibly matching TRBD1 (5 bases). The germline gives CDR1 SGHRS, CDR2 YFSETQ. This CDR3 is built from 15 residues. The germline V and J ends were trimmed by 4 bases and 2 bases, with 15 bases remaining between them. CDR3 in DNA: TGCGCCAGCAGCCCCCTGCGACAGACTAACACTGAAGCTTTCTTT. Its translation is CASSPLRQTNTEAFF.

A word on this clone: Other DNA sequences in the same sample also yield this CDR3. The chain's CDR3 is CASRGTQGPGELFF. The CDR3 DNA is TGCGCCAGCAGGGGCACACAGGGTCCCGGGGAGCTGTTTTTT. The chain carries TRBV4-3 and TRBJ2-2; possible D gene TRBD1, 6 bases. There are 14 residues in the CDR3. The V gene lost 6 bases and the J gene lost 6 bases, with 14 bases spanning the gap. Germline V lookup: CDR1 LGHNA, CDR2 YSLEER.

The CDR3 DNA reads TGTGCCAGCAGCCGGCTGGGACAGAGCTCCTACGAGCAGTACTTC. Amino acids: CASSRLGQSSYEQYF. V usage is TRBV6-1 and J usage is TRBJ2-7; 7 bases match TRBD1. Trimming took 6 bases from V and 0 from J; bases not matched to a gene: 8. This CDR3 comprises 15 residues. The V gene's germline CDR1 is MNHNS and CDR2 SASEGT.

The chain has TRBV7-2 and TRBJ1-5; TRBD1 is a possible D gene (5 bases). The V end lost 3 bases, the J end lost 5 bases, and 8 bases lay between the germline ends. The germline V gene encodes CDR1 SGHTA and CDR2 FQGNSA. The CDR3 extends over 13 amino acids. The CDR3 reads CASSLGGYQPQHF. The CDR3 nucleotides are TGTGCCAGCAGCTTGGGGGGGTATCAGCCCCAGCATTTT.

This clone was observed a handful of times. This CDR3 reads CASSPGRQGAFF. The CDR3 bases are TGTGCCAGCAGCCCCGGGAGGCAAGGAGCTTTCTTT. V gene TRBV7-9 combines with J gene TRBJ1-1; D not resolved. The V and J ends lost 5 bases and 10 bases respectively, with 14 bases between them. Per the germline V gene, CDR1 is SEHNR and CDR2 is FQNEAQ (reference sequence). This CDR3 is 12 amino acids long. Full variable domain (outside the CDR3, taken from reference TRBV7-9 and TRBJ1-1): DTGVSQNPRHKITKRGQNVTFRCDPISEHNRLYWYRQTLGQGPEFLTYFQNEAQLEKSRLLSDRFSAERPKGSFSTLEIQRTEQGDSAMYLCASSPGRQGAFFGQGTRLTVV.

The rearrangement links TRBV5-1 to TRBJ2-7; D gene uncertain. Per germline, CDR1 SGHRS and CDR2 YFSETQ. This CDR3 is 14 amino acids long. Trimming took 3 bases from V and 3 from J, leaving 13 bases between them. The CDR3 nucleotides read TGCGCCAGCAGCTCCGGTGCACCAGGCTACGAGCAGTACTTC. Protein product: CASSSGAPGYEQYF.

The V call is TRBV7-9, the J call TRBJ1-1, with D tentatively TRBD1 (5 bases). Germline V gives CDR1 SEHNR, CDR2 FQNEAQ (reference sequence). V lost 6 bases to trimming and J lost 1 base, with 24 bases between them. The CDR3 is made up of 18 amino acids. As DNA, the CDR3 is TGTGCCAGCAGTCAACTGGGGGGGGGACGGAGACAGAACACTGAAGCTTTCTTT. The encoded protein is CASSQLGGGRRQNTEAFF. Combining the CDR3 with reference TRBV7-9 and TRBJ1-1 gives the whole variable domain DTGVSQNPRHKITKRGQNVTFRCDPISEHNRLYWYRQTLGQGPEFLTYFQNEAQLEKSRLLSDRFSAERPKGSFSTLEIQRTEQGDSAMYLCASSQLGGGRRQNTEAFFGQGTRLTVV.

The genes are TRBV11-2 and TRBJ2-7; perhaps TRBD1 as D (6 bases). The germline gives CDR1 SGHAT, CDR2 FQNNGV. Trimming cost V 0 bases and J 3 bases, with 9 bases left between them. The CDR3 covers 14 residues. The CDR3 sequence: CASSLDRRGYEQYF. The CDR3 region has the DNA TGTGCCAGCAGCTTAGACCGCAGGGGCTACGAGCAGTACTTC.

The gene calls are TRBV27 and TRBJ2-7, with D tentatively TRBD2 (6 bases). Trimming took off 5 bases at V and 3 bases at J, with 11 bases between the two ends. The CDR3 is 13 residues long. In germline, CDR1 is MNHEY, CDR2 SMNVEV (reference sequence). CDR3 region: CASSGRGYYEQYF. The CDR3 bases are TGTGCCAGCAGTGGCCGGGGGTACTACGAGCAGTACTTC.

This chain uses TRBV5-4 with TRBJ2-1; 8 bases agree with TRBD2. The CDR3 is made up of 18 amino acids. Per the germline V gene, CDR1 is SGHNT and CDR2 is YYREEE (reference sequence). V was clipped by 0 bases and J by 7 bases; unmatched bases: 15. CDR3 sequence: CASSLGLVGGAPWNEQFF. The CDR3 DNA is TGTGCCAGCAGCTTGGGTTTAGTCGGGGGGGCCCCATGGAATGAGCAGTTCTTC.

This clone appeared once. The chain uses TRBV21-1 and TRBJ2-2; TRBD2 is the table's D call, not checked against the DNA. TRBV21-1 is a documented pseudogene. CDR3 length: 21 residues. The CDR3 protein is CASSGGVPGLAGGENTGELFF. The DNA for the CDR3 is TGTGCCAGCAGCGGAGGGGTCCCGGGTCTAGCGGGGGGCGAGAACACCGGGGAGCTGTTTTTT.

CDR3 sequence reads: CASSQNGIRDNKNIQYF. The CDR3 DNA reads as TGCGCCAGCAGCCAAAACGGGATCCGGGACAACAAAAACATTCAGTACTTC. This rearrangement joins TRBV4-3 to TRBJ2-4, with a possible D match to TRBD1 (6 bases). CDR1 and CDR2 (germline): LGHNA, YSLEER. The CDR3 spans 17 residues. The V gene lost 2 bases and the J gene lost 3 bases, with 17 bases spanning the gap.

The chain recombines TRBV12-5 with TRBJ1-5; D might be TRBD1 (5 bases). Germline V lookup: CDR1 LGHNT, CDR2 FRNRAP. The ends were cut back, 0 bases at V and 0 bases at J, with 9 bases in the middle. The CDR3 contains 16 residues. CDR3 sequence reads: CASGLVQGVSNQPQHF. CDR3 nucleotide sequence: TGTGCTAGTGGTTTGGTACAAGGGGTTAGCAATCAGCCCCAGCATTTT.

The chain couples TRBV15 to TRBJ1-5; D gene ambiguous. This CDR3 has 15 residues. V was clipped by 0 bases and J by 3 bases, with 9 bases between them. Looked up from germline, CDR1 is LNHNV and CDR2 is YYDKDF (reference sequence). The DNA of the CDR3 is TGTGCCACCAGCAGAGATCTTACAGTCAATCAGCCCCAGCATTTT. As protein: CATSRDLTVNQPQHF.

The V gene is TRBV19, the J gene TRBJ2-3, with TRBD2 identical over 7 bases. From germline, CDR1 is LNHDA and CDR2 SQIVND (reference sequence). The trim removed 1 base at V and 6 bases at J, leaving 1 base unmatched. The CDR3 is made up of 13 amino acids. In DNA form, the CDR3 reads TGTGCCAGTAGTATAGGGGGAGGGGATACGCAGTATTTT. Amino acids: CASSIGGGDTQYF.

The chain has TRBV2 and TRBJ2-3, with a possible D match to TRBD2 (7 bases). The V end lost 4 bases, the J end lost 4 bases, and 9 bases lay between the germline ends. The CDR3 consists of 13 residues. Germline assignment: CDR1 SNHLY and CDR2 FYNNEI. The CDR3 protein is CASSGGGPDTQYF. CDR3 DNA sequence: TGTGCCAGCAGTGGGGGGGGCCCAGATACGCAGTATTTT.